Listed below are T cell receptor beta chains from one sample, sequenced in a study of PD-1 blockade in classical Hodgkin lymphoma. Data came from immunoSEQ multiplex PCR; TCRdb stores just in-frame clones and leaves some out. The sample includes about 15,000 clones, around 83% seen only once; the top ten take almost 25%. This sample comprised peripheral blood mononuclear cells (PBMCs), obtained before the second cycle of nivolumab. The origin of the receptors is a human donor with classical Hodgkin lymphoma. The CDR3 runs from the conserved cysteine through the conserved F or W. A D gene is named only where the DNA matches it firmly. Size is omitted from some rows. Given values are once, few, many or a class for expanded clones.

abundance: NA; d_gene: TRBD1; v_gene: TRBV7-2; len: 14; j_gene: TRBJ1-5; CDR3aa: CASSRQGDRQPQHF; CDR3nt: TGTGCCAGCAGCCGACAGGGTGATAGACAGCCCCAGCATTTT
abundance: once; d_gene: TRBD1; v_gene: TRBV15; len: 17; j_gene: TRBJ2-6; CDR3aa: CATSRAQGAGGANVLTF; CDR3nt: TGTGCCACCAGCAGAGCCCAGGGGGCGGGGGGGGCCAACGTCCTGACTTTC
abundance: once; d_gene: NA; v_gene: TRBV7-3; len: 13; j_gene: TRBJ1-1; CDR3aa: CASSFTSAGEAFF; CDR3nt: TGTGCCAGCAGCTTCACTTCTGCAGGGGAGGCTTTCTTT
abundance: NA; d_gene: TRBD2; v_gene: TRBV19; len: 12; j_gene: TRBJ2-3; CDR3aa: CASSIGLAPQYF; CDR3nt: TGTGCCAGTAGTATCGGACTAGCTCCGCAGTATTTT
abundance: NA; d_gene: NA; v_gene: TRBV2; len: 14; j_gene: TRBJ1-6; CDR3aa: CATSLQGNNSPLHF; CDR3nt: TGTGCCACCTCTCTCCAGGGGAATAATTCACCCCTCCACTTT
abundance: NA; d_gene: TRBD1; v_gene: TRBV27; len: 16; j_gene: TRBJ2-7; CDR3aa: CASSFGATGGGYEQYF; CDR3nt: TGTGCCAGCAGTTTCGGGGCGACAGGGGGCGGCTACGAGCAGTACTTC
abundance: few; d_gene: NA; v_gene: TRBV5-8; len: 16; j_gene: TRBJ1-2; CDR3aa: CASSSRGADHNYGYTF; CDR3nt: TGTGCCAGCAGCTCTAGAGGGGCCGACCATAACTATGGCTACACCTTC
abundance: NA; d_gene: TRBD1; v_gene: TRBV2; len: 16; j_gene: TRBJ1-5; CDR3aa: CASSGFRDSPFQPQHF; CDR3nt: TGTGCCAGCAGTGGTTTCCGGGACAGCCCGTTTCAGCCCCAGCATTTT
abundance: NA; d_gene: TRBD1; v_gene: TRBV6-1; len: 14; j_gene: TRBJ1-1; CDR3aa: CASRTWTGLTEAFF; CDR3nt: TGTGCCAGCAGAACTTGGACAGGGCTCACTGAAGCTTTCTTT
abundance: NA; d_gene: NA; v_gene: TRBV10-1; len: 16; j_gene: TRBJ2-7; CDR3aa: CASSELPDSHSYEQYF; CDR3nt: TGCGCCAGCAGTGAGCTCCCAGACAGCCATTCCTACGAGCAGTACTTC
abundance: NA; d_gene: NA; v_gene: TRBV2; len: 14; j_gene: TRBJ1-4; CDR3aa: CASSIRSTNEKLFF; CDR3nt: TGTGCCAGCAGTATCAGATCAACTAATGAAAAACTGTTTTTT
abundance: NA; d_gene: TRBD2; v_gene: TRBV28; len: 15; j_gene: TRBJ2-5; CDR3aa: CASSLNSGGQGTQYF; CDR3nt: TGTGCCAGCAGTTTAAATAGCGGGGGGCAGGGAACCCAGTACTTC
abundance: NA; d_gene: NA; v_gene: TRBV13; len: 13; j_gene: TRBJ2-5; CDR3aa: CASSSGVGETQYF; CDR3nt: TGTGCCAGCAGCTCAGGGGTCGGGGAGACCCAGTACTTC
abundance: NA; d_gene: NA; v_gene: TRBV4-1; len: 14; j_gene: TRBJ1-3; CDR3aa: CASSQDPGRNTIYF; CDR3nt: TGCGCCAGCAGCCAAGATCCAGGTCGAAACACCATATATTTT
abundance: NA; d_gene: NA; v_gene: TRBV2; len: 13; j_gene: TRBJ1-1; CDR3aa: CASRLTGNTEAFF; CDR3nt: TGTGCCAGCAGACTAACAGGGAACACTGAAGCTTTCTTT
abundance: NA; d_gene: NA; v_gene: TRBV20-1; len: 11; j_gene: TRBJ2-7; CDR3aa: CSASTAYEQYF; CDR3nt: TGCAGTGCTTCGACAGCCTACGAGCAGTACTTC
abundance: once; d_gene: TRBD1; v_gene: TRBV2; len: 11; j_gene: TRBJ1-2; CDR3aa: CASRRTGGLAF; CDR3nt: TGTGCCAGTCGGCGGACAGGGGGCTTGGCCTTC
abundance: NA; d_gene: NA; v_gene: TRBV7-9; len: 14; j_gene: TRBJ1-4; CDR3aa: CASSLRATNEKLFF; CDR3nt: TGTGCCAGCAGCCTCAGGGCAACTAATGAAAAACTGTTTTTT
abundance: NA; d_gene: NA; v_gene: TRBV19; len: 14; j_gene: TRBJ1-3; CDR3aa: CASSEQVSGNTIYF; CDR3nt: TGTGCCAGTAGTGAACAGGTCTCTGGAAACACCATATATTTT
abundance: few; d_gene: TRBD2; v_gene: TRBV19; len: 15; j_gene: TRBJ2-1; CDR3aa: CASSIASGGYNEQFF; CDR3nt: TGTGCCAGTAGTATCGCCAGCGGGGGGTACAATGAGCAGTTCTTC
abundance: NA; d_gene: TRBD1; v_gene: TRBV19; len: 14; j_gene: TRBJ1-2; CDR3aa: CASNRGGAGYGYTF; CDR3nt: TGTGCCAGTAACCGAGGGGGCGCTGGCTATGGCTACACCTTC
abundance: NA; d_gene: NA; v_gene: TRBV20-1; len: 10; j_gene: TRBJ1-3; CDR3aa: CSARENTIYF; CDR3nt: TGCAGTGCTAGAGAAAACACCATATATTTT
abundance: NA; d_gene: TRBD2; v_gene: TRBV5-1; len: 15; j_gene: TRBJ2-1; CDR3aa: CASSLLAGGVNEQFF; CDR3nt: TGCGCCAGCAGCTTACTGGCGGGGGGAGTGAATGAGCAGTTCTTC
abundance: NA; d_gene: NA; v_gene: TRBV7-2; len: 15; j_gene: TRBJ2-6; CDR3aa: CASSLSSQGANVLTF; CDR3nt: TGTGCCAGCAGTCTCAGCTCTCAGGGGGCCAACGTCCTGACTTTC
abundance: few; d_gene: NA; v_gene: TRBV20-1; len: 11; j_gene: TRBJ1-4; CDR3aa: CSARTNEKLFF; CDR3nt: TGCAGTGCTAGGACTAATGAAAAACTGTTTTTT
abundance: NA; d_gene: NA; v_gene: TRBV4-1; len: 16; j_gene: TRBJ2-5; CDR3aa: CASSQEWPALQETQYF; CDR3nt: TGCGCCAGCAGCCAAGAATGGCCAGCGCTTCAAGAGACCCAGTACTTC
abundance: NA; d_gene: TRBD1; v_gene: TRBV10-2; len: 17; j_gene: TRBJ2-7; CDR3aa: CASSDPLSGTGVYEQYF; CDR3nt: TGCGCCAGCAGTGACCCCCTATCTGGGACAGGGGTCTACGAGCAGTACTTC
abundance: NA; d_gene: NA; v_gene: TRBV29-1; len: 12; j_gene: TRBJ2-3; CDR3aa: CSCGKLVDTQYF; CDR3nt: TGCAGCTGCGGGAAACTAGTAGATACGCAGTATTTT
abundance: NA; d_gene: TRBD2; v_gene: TRBV19; len: 17; j_gene: TRBJ2-5; CDR3aa: CASSWGLAGINQETQYF; CDR3nt: TGTGCCAGTAGCTGGGGACTAGCGGGGATAAACCAAGAGACCCAGTACTTC
abundance: few; d_gene: NA; v_gene: TRBV10-1; len: 14; j_gene: TRBJ2-7; CDR3aa: CASSAERSLLEQYF; CDR3nt: TGCGCCAGCAGTGCGGAGCGGAGCCTCCTCGAGCAGTACTTC
abundance: NA; d_gene: TRBD1; v_gene: TRBV27; len: 15; j_gene: TRBJ2-3; CDR3aa: CASSPRDRGADTQYF; CDR3nt: TGTGCCAGCAGTCCCCGGGACAGGGGAGCAGATACGCAGTATTTT